This T cell receptor (beta chain) derives from a study of cytomegalovirus exposure and HLA in healthy donors listed by TCRdb under 2017. Describing the broader study: According to a later analysis, the 120 or so validation repertoires were produced on the same platform as the 680 or so repertoires of the first cohort. The aim of the study was to test whether cataloging public T cell receptors could identify signatures of past pathogen exposure. To predict cytomegalovirus infection status, the study brought together high-throughput TCR immunosequencing, statistical association of individual TCRs with disease status, and machine learning. A separate validation cohort of roughly 130 different subjects was used in addition to the approximately 610-subject first cohort. What the study reported, not specific to this receptor: In a later analysis, TCRs clustered in the first cohort were found to also tend to co-occur in the approximately 110 validation repertoires, with approximately 93% of cluster scores above 0. A later analysis lacked HLA typing for the validation cohort, so it scored co-occurrence in that cohort across all 130 or so repertoires. In both the original and validation cohorts, the classifier was reported to diagnose cytomegalovirus status with high specificity and sensitivity. A few of the identified cytomegalovirus-associated TCR beta chains were confirmed in vitro to be specific for cytomegalovirus antigens. While some public TCRs were present in many individuals, most TCR sequences turned up only very rarely across donors. In the study, some 160 TCR beta chains were listed as associated with cytomegalovirus. The authors suggested that the approach could potentially be extended to other disease states and immunological phenotypes.

A remark on this clone: Its antigen has not been determined. Per-nucleotide qualities are absent, and no much larger clonotype sits a single base away.

Reading the germline V gene gives CDR1 SGHTA and CDR2 FQGNSA. The CDR3 numbers 16 residues from cysteine through phenylalanine. The kept DNA is CDR3 alone, 48 bases in frame from the first base. Cut back by 1 base and 0 bases, the V and J ends lie 10 bases apart. The donors were included in the validation cohort of 130 or so subjects, a group kept apart from the approximately 670-subject first cohort. Library method: the immunoSEQ multiplex PCR assay. As for the original processing: A statistical classification framework was built for diagnosing cytomegalovirus status from the catalog of TCR beta chain sequences. The table was pulled from immuneACCESS by TCRdb, which kept in-frame rearrangements only. Such tables lose some clones; where checked, under half of the loss comes from unresolved V genes, and the rest has no known cause. The DNA was the basis for D and trimming; V, J and clone size are from that table. The sample contains about 160,000 clones, roughly nine tenths of them found a single time. Roughly 4.2% of the sample rests with the top ten.

This receptor was identified in a young man in good health and CMV-seropositive. The sequenced material came from PBMCs. The V and J genes are TRBV7-2 and TRBJ1-5, with a tentative D gene TRBD1 over 5 matching bases. For the CDR3, the sequence is CASSLVGALSNQPQHF. The sequenced DNA: TGTGCCAGCAGCTTAGTTGGGGCACTTAGCAATCAGCCCCAGCATTTT.